This section outlines one T cell receptor beta chain sequence together with its context. This sample was included in a study of control samples from healthy donors and cancer patients. V lost 3 bases, J lost 2 bases, and 11 bases lay in between. The germline CDR1 and CDR2 sequences are SNHLY and FYNNEI. The CDR3 runs 15 residues. The repertoire was sequenced with immunoSEQ multiplex PCR; TCRdb's copy has only in-frame clones and lacks some. The profile shows some 95,000 clones, about nine tenths of them singletons. Sequencing was performed on blood. This sequence joins TRBV2 and TRBJ1-5; no reliable D call. The origin of this receptor is a human donor in good health. The donor label of this sample is uncertain. The CDR3 protein is CASSDSRRGNQPQHF. In DNA, the CDR3 is TGTGCCAGCAGTGATTCCAGACGGGGCAATCAGCCCCAGCATTTT.